The 11 T cell receptor beta chains in this list originate from one sample, sequenced in a study of cytotoxic CD8 clonotypes in ibrutinib-treated CLL. Some clones are missing from TCRdb's copy, which holds only in-frame ones; the method was immunoSEQ multiplex PCR. The table lists approximately 350,000 clones, roughly two thirds of them singletons. The starting material was PBMCs, obtained after 36 months of ibrutinib treatment. Source of these receptors: a human donor with chronic lymphocytic leukemia.

J is TRBJ1-1 and V is TRBV19; D is unclear. V was cut by 7 bases and J by 7 bases, with 13 bases left in between. The CDR3 consists of 12 residues. Germline lookup yields CDR1 LNHDA and CDR2 SQIVND (reference sequence). CDR3 in DNA: TGTGCCAGTAAGTTGAATCGCGGTGAAGCTTTCTTT. Translating gives CASKLNRGEAFF.

This clone was seen a single time. The chain has TRBV6-1 and TRBJ1-4; D is unresolved. The V and J ends lost 4 bases and 8 bases respectively, with 20 bases between them. Germline-derived CDR1 and CDR2 are MNHNS and SASEGT. The CDR3 has 16 amino acids. The CDR3 DNA follows: TGTGCCAGCAGTGGGTCCGGAAAGACAACCAGGGAAAAACTGTTTTTT. Residues: CASSGSGKTTREKLFF.

CDR3 loop: CASSPYPSGGAYEQYF. The DNA of the CDR3 is TGTGCCAGCAGCCCGTACCCAAGCGGGGGGGCATACGAGCAGTACTTC. This chain connects TRBV7-6 to TRBJ2-7; 10 nucleotides agree with TRBD2. The germline V gene encodes CDR1 SGHVS and CDR2 FNYEAQ. The CDR3 spans 16 residues. Trimming at V came to 5 bases and at J to 4 bases, leaving 11 bases not matched to a gene.

This chain uses TRBV11-2 with TRBJ2-2, with D uncertain. This CDR3 contains 14 residues. V gave up 2 bases and J gave up 5 bases, with 9 bases separating them. Germline V lookup: CDR1 SGHAT, CDR2 FQNNGV. CDR3 sequence (DNA): TGTGCCAGCAGCTTAAGAGTGGGGACCGGGGAGCTGTTTTTT. This encodes CASSLRVGTGELFF.

The genes are TRBV19 and TRBJ2-1; D is uncertain. V was cut by 3 bases and J by 5 bases, with 17 bases left in between. This CDR3 has 16 amino acids. In germline, CDR1 is LNHDA, CDR2 SQIVND (reference sequence). The CDR3 DNA sequence: TGTGCCAGTAGTATGTCGTCCCGGACCGGTAACAATGAGCAGTTCTTC. Protein sequence: CASSMSSRTGNNEQFF.

The V gene is TRBV19, the J gene TRBJ1-2; unclear D gene. With 5 bases removed from V and 4 bases from J, the gap between germline ends came to 14 bases. Germline V gene lookup returns CDR1 LNHDA and CDR2 SQIVND (reference sequence). The CDR3 runs to 14 residues. DNA of the CDR3: TGTGCCAGTAGTCAAGGGTCCGGCCCCTATGGCTACACCTTC. It is translated as CASSQGSGPYGYTF. The variable domain in full, with the rest retrieved from reference TRBV19 and TRBJ1-2, is DGGITQSPKYLFRKEGQNVTLSCEQNLNHDAMYWYRQDPGQGLRLIYYSQIVNDFQKGDIAEGYSVSREKKESFPLTVTSAQKNPTAFYLCASSQGSGPYGYTFGSGTRLTVV.

This chain links TRBV4-1 with TRBJ1-4, with no clear D. The germline V gene has CDR1 MGHRA and CDR2 YSYEKL. Trimming pared 0 bases from V and 4 bases from J, leaving 15 bases between. The CDR3 contains 17 residues. The CDR3 loop is CASSQDHGNRVNEKLFF. The CDR3 coding sequence is TGCGCCAGCAGCCAAGATCACGGGAATCGAGTTAATGAAAAACTGTTTTTT.

V and J are TRBV18 and TRBJ1-1; D ambiguous. There are 15 residues in the CDR3. V dropped 3 bases and J dropped 0 bases, with 11 bases sitting between them. Germline CDR1 is KGHSH and CDR2 is LQKENI. In nucleotides, the CDR3 is TGTGCCAGCTCACCCACCCACGGGATGAACACTGAAGCTTTCTTT. Translation: CASSPTHGMNTEAFF.

The rearrangement uses TRBV27 and TRBJ2-7, with D perhaps assigned TRBD1 or TRBD2 (5 bases each). The V gene lost 2 bases and the J gene lost 3 bases, with 11 bases spanning the gap. The CDR3 sequence is 14 residues long. From germline, CDR1 is MNHEY and CDR2 SMNVEV (reference sequence). DNA of the CDR3: TGTGCCAGCAGTTTAGTGGGACCTAACTACGAGCAGTACTTC. Translated, it gives CASSLVGPNYEQYF.

The V and J genes are TRBV2 and TRBJ2-7, with unresolved D. Germline V CDR1 and CDR2: SNHLY, FYNNEI. The V end was cut by 8 bases, the J end by 4 bases, with 12 bases between. CDR3 length equals 12 residues. The CDR3 DNA reads TGTGCCAGCGGCCCACACCCATACGAGCAGTACTTC. This codes for CASGPHPYEQYF.

This clone was found once. Other DNA sequences in the sample encode the same CDR3. V is TRBV9 and J is TRBJ2-7, with 10 bases fitting TRBD2. This CDR3 is 15 amino acids long. V shed 2 bases and J 2 bases; nucleotides not matched to a gene: 4. CDR1 and CDR2 (germline): SGDLS, YYNGEE. As DNA, the CDR3 is TGTGCCAGCAGCGTCGGACTAGCGGACACCTACGAGCAGTACTTC. Protein sequence: CASSVGLADTYEQYF.